This TCR beta chain was recovered during a study of T cell changes during pregnancy in multiple sclerosis. This CDR3 contains 13 residues. V was cut by 7 bases and J by 0 bases, with 4 bases left in between. Per the germline V gene, CDR1 is MNHEY and CDR2 is SMNVEV (reference sequence). Produced via immunoSEQ multiplex PCR; TCRdb's table is partial and in-frame only. The sample has approximately 26,000 clones; roughly 89% are singletons. The TCR was taken from a female donor with multiple sclerosis, enrolled in a pregnancy study. This rearrangement joins TRBV27 to TRBJ1-6; D is uncertain. The sample was CD4+ T cells from peripheral blood mononuclear cells, taken in the second trimester of pregnancy. CDR3 in DNA: TGTGCCAGCACCAACTCCTATAATTCACCCCTCCACTTT. It is translated as CASTNSYNSPLHF.